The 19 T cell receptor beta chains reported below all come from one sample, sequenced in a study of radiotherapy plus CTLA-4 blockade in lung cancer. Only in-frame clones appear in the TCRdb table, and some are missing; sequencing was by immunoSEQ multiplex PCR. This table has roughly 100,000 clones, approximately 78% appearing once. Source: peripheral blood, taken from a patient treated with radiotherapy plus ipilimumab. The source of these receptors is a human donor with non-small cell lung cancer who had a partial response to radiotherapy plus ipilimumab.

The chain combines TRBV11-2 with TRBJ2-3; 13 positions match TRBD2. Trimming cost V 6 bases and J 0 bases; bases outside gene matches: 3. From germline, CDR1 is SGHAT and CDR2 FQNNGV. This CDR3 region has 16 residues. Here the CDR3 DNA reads TGTGCCAGCAGTCTACTAGCGGGAGGGAGCACAGATACGCAGTATTTT. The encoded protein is CASSLLAGGSTDTQYF.

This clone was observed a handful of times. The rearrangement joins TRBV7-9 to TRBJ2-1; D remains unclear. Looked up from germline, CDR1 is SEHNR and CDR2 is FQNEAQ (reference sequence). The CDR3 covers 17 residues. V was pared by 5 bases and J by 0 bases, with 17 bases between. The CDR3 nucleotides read TGTGCCAGCAGCCCTCCTTTCAGGTCGAGCTCCTACAATGAGCAGTTCTTC. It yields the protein CASSPPFRSSSYNEQFF.

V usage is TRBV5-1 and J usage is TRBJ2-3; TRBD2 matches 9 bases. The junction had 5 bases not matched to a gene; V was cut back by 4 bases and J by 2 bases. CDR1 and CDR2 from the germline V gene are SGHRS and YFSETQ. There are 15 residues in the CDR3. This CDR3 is CASSPGGGDTDTQYF. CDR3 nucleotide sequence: TGCGCCAGCAGCCCGGGCGGGGGGGACACAGATACGCAGTATTTT.

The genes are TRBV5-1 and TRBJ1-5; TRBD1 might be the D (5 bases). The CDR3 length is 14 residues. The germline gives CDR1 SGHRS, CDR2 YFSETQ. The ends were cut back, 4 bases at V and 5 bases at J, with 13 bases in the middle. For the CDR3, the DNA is TGCGCCAGCAGCCCCGACACGGGGGATCAGCCCCAGCATTTT. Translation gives CASSPDTGDQPQHF. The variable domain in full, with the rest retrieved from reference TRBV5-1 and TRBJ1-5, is KAGVTQTPRYLIKTRGQQVTLSCSPISGHRSVSWYQQTPGQGLQFLFEYFSETQRNKGNFPGRFSGRQFSNSRSEMNVSTLELGDSALYLCASSPDTGDQPQHFGDGTRLSIL.

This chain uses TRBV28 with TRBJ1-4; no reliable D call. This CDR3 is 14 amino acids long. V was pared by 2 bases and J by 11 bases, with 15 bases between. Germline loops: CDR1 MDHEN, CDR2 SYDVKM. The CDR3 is CASSLQEAAVKLFF. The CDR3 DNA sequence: TGTGCCAGCAGTTTACAGGAGGCGGCGGTGAAACTGTTTTTT.

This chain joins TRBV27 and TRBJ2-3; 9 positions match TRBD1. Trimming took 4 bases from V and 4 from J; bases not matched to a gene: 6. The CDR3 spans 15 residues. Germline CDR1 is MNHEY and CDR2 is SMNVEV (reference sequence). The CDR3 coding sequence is TGTGCCAGCAGTTCGGGACAGGGAATGTCAGATACGCAGTATTTT. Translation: CASSSGQGMSDTQYF.

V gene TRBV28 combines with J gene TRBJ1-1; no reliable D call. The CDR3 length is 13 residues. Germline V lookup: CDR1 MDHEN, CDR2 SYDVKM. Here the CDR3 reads CSSSGGLNTEAFF. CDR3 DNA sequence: TGTTCTTCGAGCGGCGGCTTGAACACTGAAGCTTTCTTT.

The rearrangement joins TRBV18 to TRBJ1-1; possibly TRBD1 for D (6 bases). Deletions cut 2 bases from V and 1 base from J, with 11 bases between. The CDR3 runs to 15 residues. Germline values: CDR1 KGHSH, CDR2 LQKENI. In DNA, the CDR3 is TGTGCCAGCTCACCAGGGGTGACAGGGAACACTGAAGCTTTCTTT. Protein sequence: CASSPGVTGNTEAFF.

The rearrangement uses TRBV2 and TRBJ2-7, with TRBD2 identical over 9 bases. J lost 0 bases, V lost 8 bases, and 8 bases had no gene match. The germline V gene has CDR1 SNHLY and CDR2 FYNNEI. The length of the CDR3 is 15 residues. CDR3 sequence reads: CASPWATSGSYEQYF. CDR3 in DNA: TGTGCCAGCCCTTGGGCGACTAGCGGCTCCTACGAGCAGTACTTC.

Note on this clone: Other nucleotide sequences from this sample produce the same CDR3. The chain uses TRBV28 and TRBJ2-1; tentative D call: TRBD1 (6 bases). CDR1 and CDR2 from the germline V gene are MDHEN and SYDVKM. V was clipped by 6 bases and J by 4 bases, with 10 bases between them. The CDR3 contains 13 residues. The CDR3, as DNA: TGTGCCAGCAGACCCGACAGGTACAATGAGCAGTTCTTC. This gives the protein CASRPDRYNEQFF. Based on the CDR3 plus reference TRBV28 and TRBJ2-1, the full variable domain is DVKVTQSSRYLVKRTGEKVFLECVQDMDHENMFWYRQDPGLGLRLIYFSYDVKMKEKGDIPEGYSVSREKKERFSLILESASTNQTSMYLCASRPDRYNEQFFGPGTRLTVL.

The CDR3 is CASSLTATVPNEQFF. CDR3 nucleotide sequence: TGTGCCAGCAGTTTAACGGCGACAGTTCCCAATGAGCAGTTCTTC. The V gene is TRBV28, the J gene TRBJ2-1, with a weak D call TRBD1 (5 bases). The CDR3 is made up of 15 amino acids. Germline loops: CDR1 MDHEN, CDR2 SYDVKM. Trimming stripped 2 bases from V and 6 bases from J, with 14 bases between.

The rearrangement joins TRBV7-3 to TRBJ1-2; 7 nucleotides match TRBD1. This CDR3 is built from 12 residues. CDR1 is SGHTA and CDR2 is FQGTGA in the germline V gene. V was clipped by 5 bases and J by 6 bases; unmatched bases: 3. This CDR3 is CASSATGNGYTF. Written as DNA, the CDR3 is TGTGCCAGCAGCGCGACAGGGAATGGCTACACCTTC.

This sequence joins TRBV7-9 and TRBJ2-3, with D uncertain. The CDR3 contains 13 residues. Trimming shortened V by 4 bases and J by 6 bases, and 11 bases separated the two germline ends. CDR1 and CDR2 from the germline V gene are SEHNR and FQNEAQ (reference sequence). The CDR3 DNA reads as TGTGCCAGCAGCTCCTCGAGTCGGGATACGCAGTATTTT. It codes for CASSSSSRDTQYF.

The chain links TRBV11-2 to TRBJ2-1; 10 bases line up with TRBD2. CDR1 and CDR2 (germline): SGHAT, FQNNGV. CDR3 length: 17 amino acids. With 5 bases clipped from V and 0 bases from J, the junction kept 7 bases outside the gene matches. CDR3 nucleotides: TGTGCCAGCAGCGAACCTCCTAGCGGGAGCTCCTACAATGAGCAGTTCTTC. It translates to CASSEPPSGSSYNEQFF.

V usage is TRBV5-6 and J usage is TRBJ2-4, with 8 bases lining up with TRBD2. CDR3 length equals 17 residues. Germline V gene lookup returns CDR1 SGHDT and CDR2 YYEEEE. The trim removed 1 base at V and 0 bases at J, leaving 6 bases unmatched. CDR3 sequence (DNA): TGTGCCAGCAGCTTGTTCGGGGGGGCTGTAGCCAAAAACATTCAGTACTTC. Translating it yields CASSLFGGAVAKNIQYF.

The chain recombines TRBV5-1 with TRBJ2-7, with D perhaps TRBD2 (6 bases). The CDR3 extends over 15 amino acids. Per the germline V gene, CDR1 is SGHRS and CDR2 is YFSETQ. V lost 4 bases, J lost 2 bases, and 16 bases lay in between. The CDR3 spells CASSGGGTDTYEQYF. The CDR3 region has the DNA TGCGCCAGCAGCGGAGGCGGGACGGATACCTACGAGCAGTACTTC.

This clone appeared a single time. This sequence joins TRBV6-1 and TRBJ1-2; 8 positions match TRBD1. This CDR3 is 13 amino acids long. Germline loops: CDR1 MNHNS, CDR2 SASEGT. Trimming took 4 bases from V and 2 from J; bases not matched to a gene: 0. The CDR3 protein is CASSGTGNYGYTF. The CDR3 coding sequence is TGTGCCAGCAGTGGGACAGGGAACTATGGCTACACCTTC.

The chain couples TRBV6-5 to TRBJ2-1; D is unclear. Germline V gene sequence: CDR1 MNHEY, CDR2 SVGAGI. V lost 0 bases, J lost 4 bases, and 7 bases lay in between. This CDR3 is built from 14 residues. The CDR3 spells CASSYSPGYNEQFF. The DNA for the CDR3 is TGTGCCAGCAGTTACTCGCCGGGTTACAATGAGCAGTTCTTC.

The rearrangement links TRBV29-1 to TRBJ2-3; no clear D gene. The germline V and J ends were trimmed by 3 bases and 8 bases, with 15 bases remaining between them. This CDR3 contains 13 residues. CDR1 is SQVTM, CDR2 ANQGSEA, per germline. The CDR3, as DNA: TGCAGCGTTGAGGGTGCAGGTGTTGGTACGCAGTATTTT. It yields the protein CSVEGAGVGTQYF.